The 28 T cell receptor beta chains presented below share a single source sample, sequenced in a study of CD8 T cells in Susac syndrome. The RNA, roughly 0.5 to 1 ug, was put through reverse transcription using random hexamers. TCRdb re-derived calls from the immunoSEQ multiplex PCR reads in MiXCR, one entry per CDR3 protein. This table has 150,000 to 200,000 distinct CDR3 sequences, 80% to 95% appearing once. Sequenced sample: CD4+ T cells from PBMCs. Receptors originate from a human donor in good health.

The J gene is TRBJ1-1, the V gene TRBV12-3 or TRBV12-4, with a possible D match to TRBD1 (6 bases). The CDR3 runs to 14 residues. The V gene lost 9 bases and the J gene lost 1 base, with 15 bases spanning the gap. The CDR3 DNA follows: TGTGCCAGTTCCCTGGGGGCATCGAACACTGAAGCTTTCTTT. Translation gives CASSLGASNTEAFF.

The chain employs TRBV3-1 and TRBJ2-5, with 12 bases matching TRBD2. Germline assignment: CDR1 LGHDT and CDR2 YNNKEL (reference sequence). V lost 5 bases to trimming and J lost 4 bases; unmatched junction nucleotides: 8. The CDR3 totals 16 residues. The CDR3 loop is CASSYGLAGLGETQYF. DNA of the CDR3: TGTGCCAGCAGCTACGGACTAGCGGGGCTTGGAGAGACCCAGTACTTC.

This sequence joins TRBV7-2 and TRBJ2-3; maybe TRBD2 (5 bases). The CDR3 extends over 14 amino acids. Germline CDR1 and CDR2: SGHTA and FQGNSA. Trimming cost V 4 bases and J 0 bases, with 8 bases left between them. CDR3 sequence (DNA): TGTGCCAGCAGCTACGGACTTAGCACAGATACGCAGTATTTT. Protein: CASSYGLSTDTQYF.

This chain uses TRBV7-6 with TRBJ1-1; the D gene is possibly TRBD1 (6 bases). V lost 4 bases to trimming and J lost 4 bases, with 16 bases between them. The CDR3 is made up of 15 amino acids. Per germline, CDR1 SGHVS and CDR2 FNYEAQ. CDR3 nucleotides: TGTGCCAGCAGCTCGATGACAGGAGGTGTCACTGAAGCTTTCTTT. Protein: CASSSMTGGVTEAFF.

The chain links TRBV4-1 to TRBJ2-5; D call uncertain. The CDR3 runs to 13 residues. Germline V gives CDR1 MGHRA, CDR2 YSYEKL. Trimming took 4 bases from V and 5 from J, leaving 11 bases between them. The CDR3 region has the DNA TGCGCCAGCAGCCTCTCCATCCCCGAGACCCAGTACTTC. It codes for CASSLSIPETQYF.

The chain combines TRBV12-3 or TRBV12-4 with TRBJ1-3; perhaps TRBD1 as D (6 bases). V lost 4 bases and J lost 8, with 6 bases in between. The CDR3 has 11 residues. The CDR3 region is CASSYRDTIYF. CDR3 DNA: TGTGCCAGCAGTTACAGGGACACCATATATTTT.

The rearrangement links TRBV29-1 to TRBJ2-7, with a possible D match to TRBD1 (6 bases). Germline-derived CDR1 and CDR2 are SQVTM and ANQGSEA. V dropped 6 bases and J dropped 0 bases, with 18 bases sitting between them. The CDR3 consists of 15 residues. The CDR3 DNA reads as TGCAGCGTCCAATGGACAGCAGATAGCTCCTACGAGCAGTACTTC. Its protein is CSVQWTADSSYEQYF.

The chain carries TRBV6-5 and TRBJ1-5; D gene ambiguous. V was cut by 0 bases and J by 4 bases, with 16 bases left in between. This CDR3 contains 17 residues. Germline values: CDR1 MNHEY, CDR2 SVGAGI. This CDR3 is CASSYSSNAGNNQPQHF. The CDR3 DNA follows: TGTGCCAGCAGTTACTCGAGTAATGCGGGGAATAATCAGCCCCAGCATTTT.

J is TRBJ2-6 and V is TRBV10-2; D call uncertain. Germline assignment: CDR1 WSHSY and CDR2 SAAADI. This CDR3 has 14 residues. V lost 4 bases and J 3 bases, leaving 7 bases between the germline ends. The CDR3 DNA sequence: TGCGCCAGCAGTGGTGGTTATGGGGCCAACGTCCTGACTTTC. This gives the protein CASSGGYGANVLTF.

V usage is TRBV6-6 and J usage is TRBJ2-5; D not certain. Germline V gives CDR1 MNHNY, CDR2 SVGAGI (reference sequence). V lost 2 bases and J 2 bases, leaving 3 bases between the germline ends. The CDR3 extends over 12 amino acids. The CDR3 here is CASSYAQETQYF. The CDR3 bases are TGTGCCAGCAGTTACGCTCAAGAGACCCAGTACTTC.

The V gene is TRBV7-3, the J gene TRBJ1-4; D is unresolved. Trimming shortened V by 5 bases and J by 8 bases, and 12 bases separated the two germline ends. Germline V lookup: CDR1 SGHTA, CDR2 FQGTGA. CDR3 length equals 13 residues. The CDR3 is CASSLNEGEKLFF. The CDR3 coding sequence is TGTGCCAGCAGCCTGAATGAGGGCGAAAAACTGTTTTTT.

The V gene is TRBV7-6, the J gene TRBJ2-1, with 8 bases lining up with TRBD1. The CDR3 consists of 15 residues. Per the germline V gene, CDR1 is SGHVS and CDR2 is FNYEAQ. V lost 5 bases to trimming and J lost 1 base; unmatched junction nucleotides: 4. As DNA, the CDR3 is TGTGCCAGCAGCATGGGGACAGGATCCTACAATGAGCAGTTCTTC. Its protein product is CASSMGTGSYNEQFF.

The chain is built from TRBV3-1 and TRBJ2-7, with 10 nucleotides matching TRBD1. In germline, CDR1 is LGHDT, CDR2 YNNKEL (reference sequence). The CDR3 is 14 amino acids. After removal of 6 bases from V and 3 bases from J, the junction contained 5 bases not matched to a gene. The CDR3 here is CASSRTGGLYEQYF. In DNA, the CDR3 is TGTGCCAGCAGTAGGACAGGGGGTCTCTACGAGCAGTACTTC.

The chain carries TRBV29-1 and TRBJ2-7, with D unresolved. Looked up from germline, CDR1 is SQVTM and CDR2 is ANQGSEA. The ends were cut back, 4 bases at V and 5 bases at J, with 6 bases in the middle. The CDR3 is 10 residues long. This chain's CDR3 is CSVGVDEQYF. CDR3 DNA sequence: TGCAGCGTTGGGGTCGACGAGCAGTACTTC.

The chain recombines TRBV12-5 with TRBJ2-7; TRBD1 aligns across 10 bases. The CDR3 covers 17 residues. In germline, CDR1 is LGHNT, CDR2 FRNRAP. With V trimmed by 2 bases and J by 0 bases, 7 bases remained unmatched. CDR3 amino acids: CASGLHPGQGTSYEQYF. The CDR3 DNA reads TGTGCTAGTGGTTTGCATCCGGGACAGGGGACCTCCTACGAGCAGTACTTC.

The chain links TRBV24-1 to TRBJ2-3, with a weak D call TRBD1 (5 bases). CDR1 is KGHDR, CDR2 SFDVKD, per germline. The CDR3 length is 15 residues. V was pared by 4 bases and J by 0 bases, with 10 bases between. CDR3 bases: TGTGCCACCAGTGACCAGGGTACTAGCACAGATACGCAGTATTTT. Amino acid sequence: CATSDQGTSTDTQYF.

The rearrangement joins TRBV3-1 to TRBJ1-6; D unresolved. V shed 4 bases and J shed 7 bases, with 14 bases lying between them. Germline V gene lookup returns CDR1 LGHDT and CDR2 YNNKEL (reference sequence). This CDR3 has 15 amino acids. CDR3 in amino acids: CASSPMAGSNSPLHF. CDR3 in DNA: TGTGCCAGCAGCCCCATGGCGGGGAGCAATTCACCCCTCCACTTT.

CDR3 loop: CASSQPGQVTYEQYF. CDR3 DNA sequence: TGTGCCAGCAGCCAGCCGGGACAGGTAACCTACGAGCAGTACTTC. The chain has TRBV16 and TRBJ2-7; 8 bases align to TRBD1. This CDR3 is 15 amino acids long. Trimming at V came to 3 bases and at J to 2 bases, leaving 6 bases not matched to a gene. Germline-derived CDR1 and CDR2 are KGHSY and FQNENV.

The chain links TRBV20-1 to TRBJ1-1; no reliable D call. The length of the CDR3 is 13 residues. The V gene lost 1 base and the J gene lost 0 bases, with 6 bases spanning the gap. CDR1 DFQATT and CDR2 SNEGSKA come from the germline V gene (reference sequence). The CDR3 bases are TGCAGTGCTAGAGGTAACTTGAACACTGAAGCTTTCTTT. It codes for CSARGNLNTEAFF.

This clonotype has just one count. V is TRBV29-1 and J is TRBJ2-2; tentative D call: TRBD1 (6 bases). The CDR3 runs to 14 residues. Trimming cost V 4 bases and J 1 base, with 10 bases left between them. Germline CDR1 is SQVTM and CDR2 is ANQGSEA. CDR3 in DNA: TGCAGCGTTGGGGGGACACTGAACACCGGGGAGCTGTTTTTT. It codes for CSVGGTLNTGELFF.

This chain joins TRBV9 and TRBJ1-2; 7 bases are shared with TRBD1. The CDR3 contains 15 residues. Germline V CDR1 and CDR2: SGDLS, YYNGEE. The ends lost 4 bases at V and 4 bases at J; junction bases unmatched: 10. The CDR3 loop reads CASSYKQGLSYGYTF. In nucleotides, the CDR3 is TGTGCCAGCAGCTACAAACAGGGGCTGAGCTATGGCTACACCTTC. Full variable domain (remainder filled in from reference TRBV9 and TRBJ1-2): DSGVTQTPKHLITATGQRVTLRCSPRSGDLSVYWYQQSLDQGLQFLIQYYNGEERAKGNILERFSAQQFPDLHSELNLSSLELGDSALYFCASSYKQGLSYGYTFGSGTRLTVV.

The chain combines TRBV3-1 with TRBJ2-3, with TRBD2 matching over 8 bases. V lost 4 bases and J lost 11; bases outside the gene matches: 5. This CDR3 has 12 amino acids. From germline, CDR1 is LGHDT and CDR2 YNNKEL (reference sequence). The chain's CDR3 is CASSLSGMRQYF. The CDR3 bases are TGTGCCAGCAGCCTTAGCGGGATGAGGCAGTATTTT.

This clonotype has just a few counts. The CDR3 loop is CASSPQGPVTYEQYF. CDR3 nucleotides: TGCGCCAGCAGCCCACAGGGACCGGTGACCTACGAGCAGTACTTC. This rearrangement joins TRBV5-1 to TRBJ2-7; maybe TRBD1 (6 bases). CDR3 length: 15 amino acids. CDR1 and CDR2 (germline): SGHRS, YFSETQ. Trimming left V 4 bases short and J 2 bases short, with 16 bases between.

Here the CDR3 reads CATQRGQGDNTEAFF. CDR3 nucleotide sequence: TGTGCCACCCAACGTGGACAGGGCGACAACACTGAAGCTTTCTTT. The chain carries TRBV2 and TRBJ1-1; 8 bases line up with TRBD1. The junction had 12 bases not matched to a gene; V was cut back by 10 bases and J by 2 bases. Germline V lookup: CDR1 SNHLY, CDR2 FYNNEI. The CDR3 runs 15 residues.

The rearrangement uses TRBV7-9 and TRBJ1-6; the D gene is possibly TRBD1 (5 bases). V was clipped by 9 bases and J by 5 bases, with 23 bases between them. There are 17 residues in the CDR3. CDR1 is SEHNR and CDR2 is FQNEAQ in the germline V gene (reference sequence). CDR3 protein: CASLNAWGKGDNSPLHF. CDR3 coding DNA: TGTGCCAGTTTGAACGCATGGGGGAAAGGCGATAATTCACCCCTCCACTTT.

The gene calls are TRBV9 and TRBJ1-2, with D unclear. The CDR3 has 17 residues. Germline V gene lookup returns CDR1 SGDLS and CDR2 YYNGEE. V lost 0 bases and J 6 bases, leaving 21 bases between the germline ends. The CDR3 region is CASSVGQGRRQANGYTF. The CDR3 bases are TGTGCCAGCAGCGTAGGGCAAGGGCGAAGACAAGCGAATGGCTACACCTTC.

The sample holds a few counts of this clonotype. This rearrangement joins TRBV7-2 to TRBJ1-2, with D perhaps TRBD1 (6 bases). Germline V CDR1 and CDR2: SGHTA, FQGNSA. V lost 5 bases, J lost 4 bases, and 14 bases lay in between. The CDR3 spans 14 residues. CDR3: CASSPAGVTYGYTF. The CDR3 coding sequence is TGTGCCAGCAGCCCTGCAGGGGTTACCTATGGCTACACCTTC.

The rearrangement joins TRBV3-1 to TRBJ2-1; D is undetermined. CDR3 length: 16 residues. In germline, CDR1 is LGHDT, CDR2 YNNKEL (reference sequence). The V gene lost 1 base and the J gene lost 5 bases, with 15 bases spanning the gap. The chain's CDR3 is CASSQAWRLAHNEQFF. CDR3 in DNA: TGTGCCAGCAGCCAAGCTTGGAGACTGGCTCACAATGAGCAGTTCTTC.